The 29 T cell receptor beta chains in this list originate from one sample, sequenced in a study of graft-versus-host responses after intestinal transplantation. Irradiated, violet-dye-labeled stimulators (roughly 200,000) were plated alongside roughly 200,000 CFSE-labeled responders. The data were produced by immunoSEQ multiplex PCR, yet TCRdb's version contains in-frame clones alone and is incomplete. The sample has 1,500 to 2,000 clones; 35% to 40% are singletons. Sequenced material: alloreactive CD8+ T cells from a mixed lymphocyte reaction culture, taken before transplantation. Described subset: CFSE-low proliferating T cells sorted from approximately six-day pre-transplant mixed lymphocyte reaction (GvH or HvG direction). The receptors shown here come from a human patient who was an organ donor for intestinal transplantation.

V gene TRBV21-1 combines with J gene TRBJ1-6. TRBV21-1 is noted as a pseudogene. The CDR3 spans 18 residues. The CDR3 region is CASSLWVATLHHNSPLHF. The CDR3 nucleotides are TGTGCCAGCAGTCTGTGGGTAGCTACACTACATCATAATTCACCCCTCCACTTT.

This clone has more than one count but fewer than ten. The chain has TRBV6-4 and TRBJ2-1, with 11 nucleotides matching TRBD2. CDR1 and CDR2 from the germline V gene are MRHNA and SNTAGT. V shed 6 bases, J shed 3 bases, and the junction held 4 bases outside the gene matches. CDR3 length equals 15 residues. The CDR3 loop is CASSAGTSGYNEQFF. The CDR3 coding sequence is TGTGCCAGCAGCGCCGGGACTAGCGGCTACAATGAGCAGTTCTTC.

V usage is TRBV7-9 and J usage is TRBJ1-2; 9 bases agree with TRBD1. Germline-derived CDR1 and CDR2 are SEHNR and FQNEAQ (reference sequence). V gave up 3 bases and J gave up 12 bases; unmatched junction bases: 14. This CDR3 has 15 amino acids. The CDR3 protein is CASSFTFGDRDADTF. The CDR3 DNA sequence: TGTGCCAGCAGCTTCACGTTCGGGGACAGGGATGCCGACACCTTC.

This sequence joins TRBV19 and TRBJ1-1; 7 bases line up with TRBD1. Germline CDR1 and CDR2: LNHDA and SQIVND (reference sequence). The ends lost 7 bases at V and 0 bases at J; junction bases unmatched: 8. There are 15 residues in the CDR3. The chain's CDR3 is CASTPTGSMNTEAFF. CDR3 sequence (DNA): TGTGCCAGTACCCCGACAGGGTCGATGAACACTGAAGCTTTCTTT.

This clone is large in the sample. CDR3 sequence: CASSLTSGDDEQYF. CDR3 nucleotides: TGCGCCAGCAGCCTGACTAGCGGGGACGATGAGCAGTACTTC. V usage is TRBV4-1 and J usage is TRBJ2-7; 11 nucleotides match TRBD2. The J segment lost 7 bases and the V segment lost 4 bases, leaving 6 bases of the junction unmatched. The CDR3 runs 14 residues. Germline-derived CDR1 and CDR2 are MGHRA and YSYEKL.

V and J are TRBV6-5 and TRBJ2-3, with D possibly matching TRBD1 (7 bases). Germline loops: CDR1 MNHEY, CDR2 SVGAGI. There are 16 residues in the CDR3. V lost 2 bases and J lost 2, with 14 bases in between. Here the CDR3 reads CASSYGGRGVTDTQYF. The CDR3 nucleotides read TGTGCCAGCAGTTACGGGGGCAGGGGGGTCACAGATACGCAGTATTTT.

The chain joins TRBV29-1 to TRBJ2-1; no clear D. Trimming stripped 5 bases from V and 8 bases from J, with 16 bases between. The CDR3 has 13 amino acids. Per germline, CDR1 SQVTM and CDR2 ANQGSEA. As DNA, the CDR3 is TGCAGCGTTCGGGCTAGTGGGGTGCATGAGCAGTTCTTC. Amino acid sequence: CSVRASGVHEQFF.

This clone was observed a few times. The chain is built from TRBV4-2 and TRBJ1-6; no clear D. With 5 bases removed from V and 0 bases from J, the gap between germline ends came to 11 bases. The germline V gene encodes CDR1 LGHNA and CDR2 YNFKEQ. The CDR3 extends over 16 amino acids. CDR3 coding DNA: TGTGCCAGCAGCTTGGTGGGGAGCTCCTATAATTCACCCCTCCACTTT. This sequence encodes CASSLVGSSYNSPLHF.

The rearrangement links TRBV7-9 to TRBJ2-1; 10 nucleotides line up with TRBD2. Losses at the gene ends were 5 bases for V and 10 bases for J; bases not matched to a gene: 11. This CDR3 has 15 amino acids. Germline V lookup: CDR1 SEHNR, CDR2 FQNEAQ (reference sequence). CDR3 nucleotide sequence: TGTGCCAGCAGCCAAGACCCAGCGGGGGGGAGGGAGCAGTTCTTC. Translated, it gives CASSQDPAGGREQFF.

The V gene is TRBV5-6, the J gene TRBJ2-3; D is unclear. The CDR3 spans 12 residues. CDR1 and CDR2 (germline): SGHDT, YYEEEE. Trimming pared 5 bases from V and 5 bases from J, leaving 9 bases between. The CDR3 protein is CASSFDGDTQYF. The DNA of the CDR3 is TGTGCCAGCAGTTTCGATGGAGATACGCAGTATTTT.

The chain employs TRBV19 and TRBJ1-2; perhaps TRBD1 as D (6 bases). V lost 7 bases, J lost 0 bases, and 12 bases lay in between. The CDR3 length is 14 residues. Per the germline V gene, CDR1 is LNHDA and CDR2 is SQIVND (reference sequence). The DNA for the CDR3 is TGTGCCAGTAACCGCCGGGACACTAACTATGGCTACACCTTC. This codes for CASNRRDTNYGYTF.

This clone was observed a single time. V and J are TRBV7-9 and TRBJ2-4; no reliable D call. The V and J ends lost 5 bases and 0 bases respectively, with 11 bases between them. CDR1 SEHNR and CDR2 FQNEAQ come from the germline V gene (reference sequence). The CDR3 has 15 residues. CDR3 DNA: TGTGCCAGCAGCCCGGTGACACTAGCCAAAAACATTCAGTACTTC. It codes for CASSPVTLAKNIQYF.

DNA of the CDR3: TGCGCCAGCAGCCAAGCCGCAGGGAGAGAGGCCCAAACCCAGTACTTC. It encodes CASSQAAGREAQTQYF. The V and J genes are TRBV4-1 and TRBJ2-5; either TRBD1 or TRBD2 may fit D (5 bases each). This CDR3 has 16 residues. The V end lost 1 base, the J end lost 8 bases, and 20 bases lay between the germline ends. Germline V gives CDR1 MGHRA, CDR2 YSYEKL.

The chain is built from TRBV6-6 and TRBJ2-3; 8 bases are shared with TRBD2. V was clipped by 2 bases and J by 1 base; unmatched bases: 2. The length of the CDR3 is 15 residues. Germline V CDR1 and CDR2: MNHNY, SVGAGI (reference sequence). This chain's CDR3 is CASSYNSGGTDTQYF. The CDR3 region has the DNA TGTGCCAGCAGTTACAATAGCGGGGGCACAGATACGCAGTATTTT.

The sample holds a few counts of this clone. The chain couples TRBV7-2 to TRBJ1-5; D remains unclear. CDR3 size: 15 residues. Germline lookup yields CDR1 SGHTA and CDR2 FQGNSA. V was cut by 2 bases and J by 2 bases, with 10 bases left in between. In DNA form, the CDR3 reads TGTGCCAGCAGCTTATGGGGAAATGGCAATCAGCCCCAGCATTTT. It encodes CASSLWGNGNQPQHF.

The chain combines TRBV11-2 with TRBJ2-7; TRBD1 matches at 10 bases. Per germline, CDR1 SGHAT and CDR2 FQNNGV. This CDR3 is built from 16 residues. After removal of 4 bases from V and 2 bases from J, the junction contained 8 bases not matched to a gene. The CDR3 nucleotides read TGTGCCAGCAGCTACATGGACAGGGGGACGCCCTACGAGCAGTACTTC. Translated, it gives CASSYMDRGTPYEQYF.

The chain links TRBV7-9 to TRBJ2-7, with D perhaps matching TRBD1 (5 bases). Trimming removed 6 bases from V and 2 bases from J, with 11 bases in between. Germline lookup yields CDR1 SEHNR and CDR2 FQNEAQ (reference sequence). The CDR3 sequence is 13 residues long. CDR3 coding DNA: TGTGCCAGCAGTTTAACAGGCGCCTACGAGCAGTACTTC. It translates to CASSLTGAYEQYF.

This sequence joins TRBV5-6 and TRBJ2-1, with D tentatively TRBD1 (8 bases). Per the germline V gene, CDR1 is SGHDT and CDR2 is YYEEEE. This CDR3 has 15 residues. V lost 0 bases to trimming and J lost 6 bases, with 13 bases between them. DNA of the CDR3: TGTGCCAGCAGCTTGGAACAGGGGGGGCCCAATGAGCAGTTCTTC. Its translation is CASSLEQGGPNEQFF. Full variable domain (rest looked up from reference TRBV5-6 and TRBJ2-1): DAGVTQSPTHLIKTRGQQVTLRCSPKSGHDTVSWYQQALGQGPQFIFQYYEEEERQRGNFPDRFSGHQFPNYSSELNVNALLLGDSALYLCASSLEQGGPNEQFFGPGTRLTVL.

This clone is large (0.1 to 1%) within its sample. V usage is TRBV13 and J usage is TRBJ1-1; D unresolved. Germline CDR1 PRHDT, CDR2 FYEKMQ (reference sequence). This CDR3 is built from 12 residues. Trimming left V 0 bases short and J 5 bases short, with 4 bases between. In DNA form, the CDR3 reads TGTGCCAGCAGCTTAGGGGATACTGAAGCTTTCTTT. It encodes CASSLGDTEAFF.

The chain employs TRBV5-6 and TRBJ2-7; D is possibly TRBD2 (6 bases). V was clipped by 1 base and J by 6 bases, with 14 bases between them. This CDR3 has 14 residues. Germline CDR1 is SGHDT and CDR2 is YYEEEE. The CDR3 nucleotides read TGTGCCAGCAGCTTGTCAGTTCGGGGGTCCGAGCAGTACTTC. Protein sequence: CASSLSVRGSEQYF.

This clone was counted a few times. The chain uses TRBV25-1 and TRBJ2-2; TRBD2 aligns across 11 bases. The germline V gene encodes CDR1 MGHDK and CDR2 SYGVNS. V lost 1 base to trimming and J lost 13 bases; unmatched junction nucleotides: 5. This CDR3 comprises 14 residues. CDR3 in DNA: TGTGCCAGCAGTGAATTGACTAGCGGGGTATCGCTGTTTTTT. Translated: CASSELTSGVSLFF.

The chain has TRBV7-9 and TRBJ2-1; 8 nucleotides match TRBD2. CDR3 size: 14 residues. J lost 9 bases, V lost 1 base, and 5 bases had no gene match. CDR1 is SEHNR, CDR2 FQNEAQ, per germline (reference sequence). The CDR3 is CASSLVGLEVEQFF. CDR3 bases: TGTGCCAGCAGCTTAGTGGGACTAGAGGTTGAGCAGTTCTTC.

Within the sample, this clone is large. This chain connects TRBV11-3 to TRBJ2-7, with TRBD2 matching over 8 bases. The CDR3 has 16 amino acids. V lost 2 bases to trimming and J lost 2 bases; unmatched junction nucleotides: 8. Germline assignment: CDR1 SGHNT and CDR2 YENEEA. The CDR3 region is CASSLIGGGPPYEQYF. CDR3 nucleotides: TGTGCCAGCAGCTTAATCGGCGGGGGGCCCCCCTACGAGCAGTACTTC.

V is TRBV25-1 and J is TRBJ2-1, with 11 bases fitting TRBD1. Germline V CDR1 and CDR2: MGHDK, SYGVNS. V gave up 9 bases and J gave up 4 bases; unmatched junction bases: 5. The CDR3 is 14 amino acids. CDR3 DNA: TGTGCCAGTAGCCGGGACAGGGGGTACAATGAGCAGTTCTTC. Its protein is CASSRDRGYNEQFF.

The V and J genes are TRBV19 and TRBJ1-2; 8 bases agree with TRBD1. This CDR3 comprises 16 residues. V was clipped by 5 bases and J by 7 bases; unmatched bases: 15. The germline CDR1 and CDR2 sequences are LNHDA and SQIVND (reference sequence). The CDR3 region has the DNA TGTGCCAGTAGTCCCAGGACAGGGAAGTTCGCATTTGGCTACACCTTC. The encoded protein is CASSPRTGKFAFGYTF.

The chain recombines TRBV6-6 with TRBJ2-1; 11 bases align to TRBD2. Looked up from germline, CDR1 is MNHNY and CDR2 is SVGAGI (reference sequence). The CDR3 loop spans 16 amino acids. Trimming took 7 bases from V and 7 from J; bases not matched to a gene: 12. CDR3 DNA sequence: TGTGCCAGCACCCACCAGCTAGCGGGGGGCACGAATGAGCAGTTCTTC. Translating it yields CASTHQLAGGTNEQFF.

In its sample, this clone was seen a few times. V gene TRBV7-3 combines with J gene TRBJ2-7; the match to TRBD1 covers 10 bases. Germline V gives CDR1 SGHTA, CDR2 FQGTGA. This CDR3 is built from 16 residues. Trimming took 4 bases from V and 2 from J; bases not matched to a gene: 8. CDR3 sequence reads: CASSYMDRGTPYEQYF. In DNA, the CDR3 is TGTGCCAGCAGCTACATGGACAGGGGGACGCCCTACGAGCAGTACTTC.

This clone was detected a few times. The chain combines TRBV4-2 with TRBJ1-1; no firm D call. The CDR3 length is 13 residues. Looked up from germline, CDR1 is LGHNA and CDR2 is YNFKEQ. V was clipped by 4 bases and J by 6 bases, with 12 bases between them. The CDR3, as DNA: TGTGCCAGCAGCCCCGCGGGGTGGGCTGAAGCTTTCTTT. It codes for CASSPAGWAEAFF.

By its share, this clone is medium-sized. This chain uses TRBV5-8 with TRBJ2-5; unclear D gene. The CDR3 is made up of 14 amino acids. In germline, CDR1 is SGHTS, CDR2 YDEGEE. Trimming removed 6 bases from V and 0 bases from J, with 12 bases in between. The CDR3 bases are TGTGCCAGCACCCCCCCCCACTACCAAGAGACCCAGTACTTC. This gives the protein CASTPPHYQETQYF.